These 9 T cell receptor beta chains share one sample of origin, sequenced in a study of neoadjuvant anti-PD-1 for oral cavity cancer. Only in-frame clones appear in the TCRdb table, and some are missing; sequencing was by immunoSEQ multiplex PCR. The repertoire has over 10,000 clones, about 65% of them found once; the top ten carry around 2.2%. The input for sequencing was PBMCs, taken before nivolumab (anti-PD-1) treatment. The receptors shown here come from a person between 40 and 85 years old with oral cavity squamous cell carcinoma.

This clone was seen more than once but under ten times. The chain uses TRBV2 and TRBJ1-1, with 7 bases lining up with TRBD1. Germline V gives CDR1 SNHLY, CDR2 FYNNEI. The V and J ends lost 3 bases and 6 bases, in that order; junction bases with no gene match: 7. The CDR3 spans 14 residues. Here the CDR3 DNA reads TGTGCCAGCAGTGAGGTAGGGGGCACCTCTGAAGCTTTCTTT. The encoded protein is CASSEVGGTSEAFF.

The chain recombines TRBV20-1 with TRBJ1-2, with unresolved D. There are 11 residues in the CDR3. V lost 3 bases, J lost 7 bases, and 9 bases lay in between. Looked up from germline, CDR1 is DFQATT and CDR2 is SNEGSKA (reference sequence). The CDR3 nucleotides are TGCAGTGCTAGCCTGAACCGTGGCTACACCTTC. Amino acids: CSASLNRGYTF.

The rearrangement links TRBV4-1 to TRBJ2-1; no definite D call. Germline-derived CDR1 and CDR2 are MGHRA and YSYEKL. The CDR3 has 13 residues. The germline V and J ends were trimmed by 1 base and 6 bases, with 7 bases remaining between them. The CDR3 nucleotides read TGCGCCAGCAGCCAAGTCACAATCAATGAGCAGTTCTTC. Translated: CASSQVTINEQFF.

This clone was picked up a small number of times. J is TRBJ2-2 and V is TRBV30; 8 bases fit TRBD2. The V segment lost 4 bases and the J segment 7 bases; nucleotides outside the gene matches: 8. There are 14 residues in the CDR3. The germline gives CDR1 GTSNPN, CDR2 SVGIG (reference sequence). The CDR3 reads CAWTGLASSGELFF. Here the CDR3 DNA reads TGTGCCTGGACCGGACTAGCTAGTAGCGGGGAGCTGTTTTTT.

The CDR3 DNA is TGCGCCAGCAGCTCCTTTTGGGGACAGGGGGCGTCGCGCACCGGGGAGCTGTTTTTT. It encodes CASSSFWGQGASRTGELFF. This rearrangement joins TRBV5-1 to TRBJ2-2; 12 bases align to TRBD1. Trimming at V came to 3 bases and at J to 4 bases, leaving 13 bases not matched to a gene. CDR3 length equals 19 residues. The V gene's germline CDR1 is SGHRS and CDR2 YFSETQ.

The CDR3 DNA follows: TGCGCCAGCAGCTCCGGACTAGCGGGCACAGATACGCAGTATTTT. Translated: CASSSGLAGTDTQYF. The V and J genes are TRBV5-1 and TRBJ2-3, with TRBD2 matching over 10 bases. The CDR3 is made up of 15 amino acids. From germline, CDR1 is SGHRS and CDR2 YFSETQ. Germline trimming cut 3 bases from V and 1 base from J; bases unmatched to any gene: 2.

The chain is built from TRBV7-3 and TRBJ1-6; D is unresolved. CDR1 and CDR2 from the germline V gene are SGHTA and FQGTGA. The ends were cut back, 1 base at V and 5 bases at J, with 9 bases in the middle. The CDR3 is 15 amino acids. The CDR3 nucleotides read TGTGCCAGCAGCTTAAACAGTGCAAATAATTCACCCCTCCACTTT. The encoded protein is CASSLNSANNSPLHF.

In DNA, the CDR3 is TGTGCCAGCAGCCAAGAAGCAGTCGGGCCAGACGAGCAGTACTTC. Its protein product is CASSQEAVGPDEQYF. The chain uses TRBV4-2 and TRBJ2-7; D call uncertain. The CDR3 length is 15 residues. Trimming left V 0 bases short and J 5 bases short, with 14 bases between. The V gene's germline CDR1 is LGHNA and CDR2 YNFKEQ.

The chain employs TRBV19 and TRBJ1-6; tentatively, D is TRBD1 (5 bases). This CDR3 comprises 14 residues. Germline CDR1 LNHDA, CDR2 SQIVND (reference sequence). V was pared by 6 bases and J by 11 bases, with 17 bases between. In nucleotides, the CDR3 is TGTGCCAGTAGCTACCAGGGTGAGAGTCCACCCCTCCACTTT. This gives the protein CASSYQGESPPLHF.